This T cell receptor (beta chain) was documented in a study of vaccination and CD4 T cells after COVID-19. About the research overall: The authors gave control cultures a CEFX pool, an HIV-1 Nef pool, or no peptide.

In germline, CDR1 is LNHDA, CDR2 SQIVND (reference sequence). The CDR3 runs to 15 residues. This clonotype was seen a single time. The antigen is undetermined. The junction departs from germline at one end; a sequencing error may be responsible. Treatment meaning: approximately nine-day PBMC culture with coronavirus spike peptide pools or control peptides (ViraFEST assay). The Oncomine TCR Beta short-read assay was what sequenced the DNA obtained from cultured CD4+ T cells. The source of extracted genomic DNA was cultured CD4+ T cells. TCRdb reprocessed the PCR reads via MiXCR and lists one record per CDR3 protein. The table includes 13,000 to 15,000 distinct CDR3 sequences, under 60% detected once.

V is TRBV19 and J is TRBJ1-1; 9 positions agree with TRBD1. The sequence was obtained from a human donor who had recovered from COVID-19. The sequenced material came from CD4+ T cells from blood, cultured in vitro. CDR3 sequence: CASSKQGAVWTEALF. The CDR3 nucleotides are TGTGCCAGTAGTAAACAGGGGGCCGTATGGACTGAAGCTCTCTTT. Full variable domain (remainder filled in from reference TRBV19 and TRBJ1-1): DGGITQSPKYLFRKEGQNVTLSCEQNLNHDAMYWYRQDPGQGLRLIYYSQIVNDFQKGDIAEGYSVSREKKESFPLTVTSAQKNPTAFYLCASSKQGAVWTEALFGQGTRLTVV.